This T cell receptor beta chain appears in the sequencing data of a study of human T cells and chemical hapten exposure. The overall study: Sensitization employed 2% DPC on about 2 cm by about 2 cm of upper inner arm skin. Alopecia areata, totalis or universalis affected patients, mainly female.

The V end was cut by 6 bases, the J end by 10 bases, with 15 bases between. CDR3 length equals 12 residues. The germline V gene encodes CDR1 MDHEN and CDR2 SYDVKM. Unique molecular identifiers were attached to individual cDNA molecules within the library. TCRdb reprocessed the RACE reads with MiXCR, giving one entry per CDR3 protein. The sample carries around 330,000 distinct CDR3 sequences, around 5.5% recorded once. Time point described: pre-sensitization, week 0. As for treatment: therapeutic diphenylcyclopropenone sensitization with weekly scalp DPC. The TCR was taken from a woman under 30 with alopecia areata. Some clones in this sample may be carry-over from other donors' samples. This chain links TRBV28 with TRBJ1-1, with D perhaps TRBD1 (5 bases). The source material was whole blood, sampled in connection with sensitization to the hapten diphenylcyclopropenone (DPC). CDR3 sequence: CASSSRGTGAFF. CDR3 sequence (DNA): TGTGCCAGCAGCTCCCGGGGGACGGGAGCTTTCTTT.